Described below is a single T cell receptor beta chain sequence and its context. These data originate in a study of blood T cell repertoires in COVID-19. Looking at the study overall: Material from acute and convalescent COVID-19 was sourced from the United States, Italy and Spain. From T cells, B-cell-depleted T cells, or PBMCs came the material, which was cDNA or gDNA.

The junction had 10 bases not matched to a gene; V was cut back by 6 bases and J by 5 bases. The CDR3 runs to 14 residues. The germline CDR1 and CDR2 sequences are SNHLY and FYNNEI. Authors' processing steps: Reference gene primer amplification gave estimated nucleated cell counts. The assay was immunoSEQ multiplex PCR, and TCRdb's table has in-frame clones only and misses some. That table is the source of V, J and clone size, and D and trimming were worked out from the DNA. The repertoire consists of around 220,000 clones, with over 75% occurring once and the leading ten covering around 4.7%. This sequence was found in a human donor in a cohort sampled during active COVID-19. The sequenced sample consisted of peripheral blood. This chain joins TRBV2 and TRBJ2-7, with 7 bases fitting TRBD1. DNA of the CDR3: TGTGCCAGCAGGTTGACAGGGCCCGTACACGAGCAGTACTTC. Its translation: CASRLTGPVHEQYF.